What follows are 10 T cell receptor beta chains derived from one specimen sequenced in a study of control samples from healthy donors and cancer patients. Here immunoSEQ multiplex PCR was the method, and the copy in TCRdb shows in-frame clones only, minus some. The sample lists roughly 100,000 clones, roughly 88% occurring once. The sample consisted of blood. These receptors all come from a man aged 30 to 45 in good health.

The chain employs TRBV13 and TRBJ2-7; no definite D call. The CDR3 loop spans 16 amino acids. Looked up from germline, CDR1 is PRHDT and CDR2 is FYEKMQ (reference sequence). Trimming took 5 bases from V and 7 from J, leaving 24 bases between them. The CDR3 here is CASSPYVGRSLGEQYF. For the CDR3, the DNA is TGTGCCAGCAGCCCGTATGTGGGAAGAAGCCTGGGTGAGCAGTACTTC. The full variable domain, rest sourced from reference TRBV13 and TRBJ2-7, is AAGVIQSPRHLIKEKRETATLKCYPIPRHDTVYWYQQGPGQDPQFLISFYEKMQSDKGSIPDRFSAQQFSDYHSELNMSSLELGDSALYFCASSPYVGRSLGEQYFGPGTRLTVT.

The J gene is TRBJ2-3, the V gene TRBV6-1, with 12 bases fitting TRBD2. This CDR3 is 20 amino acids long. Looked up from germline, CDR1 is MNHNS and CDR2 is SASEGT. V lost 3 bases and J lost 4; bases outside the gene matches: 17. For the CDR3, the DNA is TGTGCCAGCAGTGACTACCCACCCGGACTAGCGGGGTTCAACCCAGATACGCAGTATTTT. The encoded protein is CASSDYPPGLAGFNPDTQYF.

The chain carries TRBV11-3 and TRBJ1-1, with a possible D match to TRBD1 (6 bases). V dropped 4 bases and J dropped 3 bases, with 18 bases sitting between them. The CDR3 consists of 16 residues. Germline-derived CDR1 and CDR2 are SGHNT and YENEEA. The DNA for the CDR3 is TGTGCCAGCAGCTCTAGGGGGAACAAGTATTACACTGAAGCTTTCTTT. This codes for CASSSRGNKYYTEAFF.

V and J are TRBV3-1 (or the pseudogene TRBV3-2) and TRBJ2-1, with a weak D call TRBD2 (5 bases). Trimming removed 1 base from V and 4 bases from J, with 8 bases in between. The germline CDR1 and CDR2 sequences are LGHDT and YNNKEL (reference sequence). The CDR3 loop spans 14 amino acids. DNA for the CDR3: TGTGCCAGCAGCCAAGTACTAGGATACAATGAGCAGTTCTTC. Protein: CASSQVLGYNEQFF.

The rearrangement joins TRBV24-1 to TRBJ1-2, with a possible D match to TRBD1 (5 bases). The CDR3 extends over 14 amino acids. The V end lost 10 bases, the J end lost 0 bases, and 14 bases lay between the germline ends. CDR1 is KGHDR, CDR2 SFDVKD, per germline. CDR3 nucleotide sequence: TGTGCCACAGAAGGGACGGGCCCTAACTATGGCTACACCTTC. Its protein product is CATEGTGPNYGYTF.

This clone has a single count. CDR3 in DNA: TGCAGTGCTAGTGGGGACTTGTCGGGAGCGTTATACGAGCAGTACTTC. Translation gives CSASGDLSGALYEQYF. This sequence joins TRBV20-1 and TRBJ2-7; maybe TRBD2 (6 bases). Trimming took off 3 bases at V and 4 bases at J, with 22 bases between the two ends. Germline lookup yields CDR1 DFQATT and CDR2 SNEGSKA (reference sequence). The CDR3 totals 16 residues.

Written as DNA, the CDR3 is TGTGCCAGCAGGGTGGGAGGGGCAGCGGAAAAACTGTTTTTT. This gives the protein CASRVGGAAEKLFF. This chain uses TRBV2 with TRBJ1-4, with TRBD1 as a possible D gene (5 bases). This CDR3 has 14 residues. V lost 6 bases and J 8 bases, leaving 16 bases between the germline ends. Germline CDR1 SNHLY, CDR2 FYNNEI.

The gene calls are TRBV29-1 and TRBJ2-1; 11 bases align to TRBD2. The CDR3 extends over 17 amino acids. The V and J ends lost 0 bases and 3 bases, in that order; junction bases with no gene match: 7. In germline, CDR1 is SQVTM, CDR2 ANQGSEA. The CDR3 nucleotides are TGCAGCGTTGAAGATACTAGCGGGAGTTTGAACTACAATGAGCAGTTCTTC. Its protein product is CSVEDTSGSLNYNEQFF.

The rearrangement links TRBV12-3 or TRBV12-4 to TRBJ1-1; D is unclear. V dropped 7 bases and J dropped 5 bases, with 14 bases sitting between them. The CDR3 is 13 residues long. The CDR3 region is CASTLDLLTEAFF. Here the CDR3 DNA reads TGTGCCAGCACCCTGGATTTACTTACTGAAGCTTTCTTT.

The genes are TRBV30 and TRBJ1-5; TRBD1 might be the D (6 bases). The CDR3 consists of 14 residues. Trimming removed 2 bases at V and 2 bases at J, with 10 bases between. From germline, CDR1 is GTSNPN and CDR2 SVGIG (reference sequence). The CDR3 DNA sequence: TGTGCCTGGAGTAGGCCAGGGGGCAATCAGCCCCAGCATTTT. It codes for CAWSRPGGNQPQHF.